This T cell receptor (beta chain) was captured in a study of technical replicates of blood from a few donors. The protocol was immunoSEQ multiplex PCR, while the TCRdb copy is restricted to in-frame clones and leaves out a portion. The profile shows 75,000 or so clones, 85% to 95% of them singletons. V lost 4 bases and J lost 9, with 15 bases in between. Per germline, CDR1 SGHDN and CDR2 FVKESK. The CDR3 sequence is 13 residues long. This clone has just one count. This chain connects TRBV14 to TRBJ1-1; TRBD1 is a possible D gene (6 bases). The sequencing sample was made of T cells isolated from PBMCs. This TCR was recovered from a human donor in good health. The CDR3 loop reads CASSPEGHSKAFF. The DNA of the CDR3 is TGTGCCAGCAGCCCCGAGGGACACTCAAAAGCTTTCTTT.